This T cell receptor beta chain was sequenced for a study of T cell repertoires in cytomegalovirus infection. The wider study: Recently identified HLA-C-restricted CMV epitopes were among the peptides used. Study conclusions and caveats: Of the TCR beta families, the public ones yielded a cumulative frequency that identified carriers of CMV plus the relevant HLA.

Details on this clonotype: The antigen is unknown.

MiXCR was run by TCRdb on the reads, yielding one entry per CDR3 protein. The repertoire holds around 710,000 distinct CDR3 sequences, with roughly 28% as singletons. The receptor's source is a human donor in good health (CMV status not recorded). Some clones in this sample may be carry-over from other donors' samples. The sample in question was cultured CD8+ T cells from PBMCs, obtained from culture after CMV antigen stimulation.

CDR3 in amino acids: CASSSAGTGLSGYTF. CDR3 bases: TGTGCCAGCAGCTCCGCCGGAACAGGTCTATCTGGCTACACCTTC. The chain employs TRBV7-8 and TRBJ1-2; a possible D gene is TRBD1 (5 bases). V was pared by 4 bases and J by 7 bases, with 19 bases between. The CDR3 runs 15 residues. Germline CDR1 is SGHVS and CDR2 is FQNEAQ.